These T cell receptor beta chains were read from a single sample in a study of immune evolution from preneoplasia to lung adenocarcinoma. Generated by immunoSEQ multiplex PCR, the TCRdb table keeps only in-frame clones and is missing some. The sample lists more than 10,000 clones, 76% seen once, with around 28% in the top ten. Sequencing was done on a sample of FFPE normal lung tissue adjacent to the tumor. These receptors all come from a person in their 60s with lung adenocarcinoma. Some clones in this sample may be carry-over from other donors' samples. Both conserved end residues are part of each CDR3. The D gene is left open where the match is weak. Size is stated for part of the rows, as once, few or many counts, or as a class when the clone is expanded.

j_gene: TRBJ1-1
d_gene: TRBD1
abundance: .
v_gene: TRBV10-1
CDR3nt: TGCGCCAGCAGTCGGGACAGTACTAACACTGAAGCTTTCTTT
CDR3aa: CASSRDSTNTEAFF

j_gene: TRBJ2-7
d_gene: .
abundance: .
v_gene: TRBV28
CDR3nt: TGTGCCAGCAGTTTGAGTCGGAACGAGCAGTACTTC
CDR3aa: CASSLSRNEQYF

j_gene: TRBJ1-1
d_gene: .
abundance: .
v_gene: TRBV5-4
CDR3nt: TGTGCCAGCAGCTTGGACACAGCTGAAGCTTTCTTT
CDR3aa: CASSLDTAEAFF

j_gene: TRBJ2-5
d_gene: TRBD1
abundance: .
v_gene: TRBV5-6
CDR3nt: TGTGCCAGCAGCTTGACGACAGGGGGAGAGACCCAGTACTTC
CDR3aa: CASSLTTGGETQYF

j_gene: TRBJ2-2
d_gene: TRBD1
abundance: .
v_gene: TRBV7-2
CDR3nt: TGTGCCAGCAGCTATGGGACAGGGTGGACCGGGGAGCTGTTTTTT
CDR3aa: CASSYGTGWTGELFF

j_gene: TRBJ1-5
d_gene: TRBD1
abundance: .
v_gene: TRBV27
CDR3nt: TGTGCCAGCAGTTTATCGGGGACAGGCTATAATCAGCCCCAGCATTTT
CDR3aa: CASSLSGTGYNQPQHF

j_gene: TRBJ2-3
d_gene: .
abundance: .
v_gene: TRBV7-8
CDR3nt: TGTGCCAGCAGCTTAGCGTCAGGACCCTGGCAGTATTTT
CDR3aa: CASSLASGPWQYF

j_gene: TRBJ2-7
d_gene: .
abundance: .
v_gene: TRBV6-6
CDR3nt: TGTGCCAGCAGGCCGGGATACGGATACTACGAGCAGTACTTC
CDR3aa: CASRPGYGYYEQYF

j_gene: TRBJ1-1
d_gene: .
abundance: once
v_gene: TRBV5-1
CDR3nt: TGCGCCAGCAGCGCTGGACAGTACTCATTGAACACTGAAGCTTTCTTT
CDR3aa: CASSAGQYSLNTEAFF

j_gene: TRBJ2-7
d_gene: .
abundance: .
v_gene: TRBV5-4
CDR3nt: TGTGCCAGTTCCAAATATGGGTACGAGCAGTACTTC
CDR3aa: CASSKYGYEQYF

j_gene: TRBJ1-1
d_gene: TRBD1
abundance: .
v_gene: TRBV30
CDR3nt: TGTGCCCAGGGGGTTAGCACTGAAGCTTTCTTT
CDR3aa: CAQGVSTEAFF

j_gene: TRBJ2-5
d_gene: .
abundance: .
v_gene: TRBV9
CDR3nt: TGTGCCAGCAGCCCACCGTCCCGGACCCAGTACTTC
CDR3aa: CASSPPSRTQYF

j_gene: TRBJ1-1
d_gene: .
abundance: few
v_gene: TRBV5-6
CDR3nt: TGTGCCAGCAGCTTGGGAGTTGGGGGATCTGAAGCTTTCTTT
CDR3aa: CASSLGVGGSEAFF

j_gene: TRBJ2-5
d_gene: .
abundance: .
v_gene: TRBV7-6
CDR3nt: TGTGCCAGCAGCGCTGGACGGATACAAGAGACCCAGTACTTC
CDR3aa: CASSAGRIQETQYF

j_gene: TRBJ2-2
d_gene: .
abundance: few
v_gene: TRBV5-1
CDR3nt: TGCGCCAGCAGCTTGGGTCACCGGGACCCGAACACCGGGGAGCTGTTTTTT
CDR3aa: CASSLGHRDPNTGELFF

j_gene: TRBJ1-1
d_gene: TRBD1
abundance: few
v_gene: TRBV11-3
CDR3nt: TGTGCCAGCAGCTTCCGGGCAGGGGGCGAAGCTTTCTTT
CDR3aa: CASSFRAGGEAFF

j_gene: TRBJ1-1
d_gene: .
abundance: .
v_gene: TRBV30
CDR3nt: TGTGCCGCCCTGGACACTGAAGCTTTCTTT
CDR3aa: CAALDTEAFF

j_gene: TRBJ2-1
d_gene: .
abundance: .
v_gene: TRBV27
CDR3nt: TGTGCCAGCAGTTTCTGGGGGAGGAATGAGCAGTTCTTC
CDR3aa: CASSFWGRNEQFF

j_gene: TRBJ2-1
d_gene: TRBD2
abundance: .
v_gene: TRBV9
CDR3nt: TGTGCCAGCAGCGTAGAAACTAGCGGCCACAATGAGCAGTTCTTC
CDR3aa: CASSVETSGHNEQFF

j_gene: TRBJ1-2
d_gene: .
abundance: .
v_gene: TRBV11-2
CDR3nt: TGTGCCAGCAGCTTTGACACTAACTATGGCTACACCTTC
CDR3aa: CASSFDTNYGYTF

j_gene: TRBJ1-1
d_gene: .
abundance: .
v_gene: TRBV29-1
CDR3nt: TGCAGCTTCAGTCAGCTTGAGAACACTGAAGCTTTCTTT
CDR3aa: CSFSQLENTEAFF

j_gene: TRBJ2-5
d_gene: .
abundance: .
v_gene: TRBV7-2
CDR3nt: TGTGCCAGCCGTGGGTTAGGGGGGCCCCAAGAGACCCAGTACTTC
CDR3aa: CASRGLGGPQETQYF

j_gene: TRBJ2-2
d_gene: .
abundance: .
v_gene: TRBV5-1
CDR3nt: TGCGCCAGCAGCTTAGGGGGGACCGGGGAGCTGTTTTTT
CDR3aa: CASSLGGTGELFF

j_gene: TRBJ1-2
d_gene: .
abundance: .
v_gene: TRBV7-3
CDR3nt: TGTGCCAGCAGCTTCCTGACGTCGAAGGGCTACACCTTC
CDR3aa: CASSFLTSKGYTF

j_gene: TRBJ2-5
d_gene: .
abundance: .
v_gene: TRBV7-8
CDR3nt: TGTGCCAGCAGCCTCCGACCCTCATCGGGGGAGACCCAGTACTTC
CDR3aa: CASSLRPSSGETQYF

j_gene: TRBJ2-3
d_gene: TRBD2
abundance: .
v_gene: TRBV2
CDR3nt: TGTGCCAGCAGTGAAGGGGAGGGTGCCCCTAGCACAGATACGCAGTATTTT
CDR3aa: CASSEGEGAPSTDTQYF

j_gene: TRBJ1-1
d_gene: .
abundance: .
v_gene: TRBV4-2
CDR3nt: TGTGCCAGCAGCCAAGACCCATCCTACAAAGAAGCTTTCTTT
CDR3aa: CASSQDPSYKEAFF

j_gene: TRBJ2-7
d_gene: .
abundance: once
v_gene: TRBV9
CDR3nt: TGTGCCAGCAGCGTAGATCCCAGTTCCTACGAGCAGTACTTC
CDR3aa: CASSVDPSSYEQYF

j_gene: TRBJ1-2
d_gene: .
abundance: once
v_gene: TRBV5-5
CDR3nt: TGTGCCAGCTGGTCGTCGAGGGATCCTAACTATGGCTACACCTTC
CDR3aa: CASWSSRDPNYGYTF

j_gene: TRBJ2-1
d_gene: TRBD2
abundance: hyperexpanded
v_gene: TRBV30
CDR3nt: TGTGCCTGGACATGGGGGGGCAATGAGCAGTTCTTC
CDR3aa: CAWTWGGNEQFF

j_gene: TRBJ1-5
d_gene: .
abundance: .
v_gene: TRBV5-1
CDR3nt: TGCGCCAGCAGCTTTGGAGGGGAAAATCAGCCCCAGCATTTT
CDR3aa: CASSFGGENQPQHF